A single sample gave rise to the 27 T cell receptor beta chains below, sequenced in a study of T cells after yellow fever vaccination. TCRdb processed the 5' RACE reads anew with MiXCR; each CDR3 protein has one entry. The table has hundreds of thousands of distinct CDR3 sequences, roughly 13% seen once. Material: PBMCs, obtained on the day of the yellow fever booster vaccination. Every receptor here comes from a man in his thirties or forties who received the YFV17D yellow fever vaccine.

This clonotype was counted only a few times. The CDR3 loop is CASSSGTSGRSYEQYF. CDR3 in DNA: TGTGCCAGCAGTTCCGGGACTAGCGGGAGGAGCTACGAGCAGTACTTC. V gene TRBV12-3 or TRBV12-4 combines with J gene TRBJ2-7; TRBD2 aligns across 15 bases. The CDR3 contains 16 residues. With V trimmed by 4 bases and J by 3 bases, 4 bases remained unmatched.

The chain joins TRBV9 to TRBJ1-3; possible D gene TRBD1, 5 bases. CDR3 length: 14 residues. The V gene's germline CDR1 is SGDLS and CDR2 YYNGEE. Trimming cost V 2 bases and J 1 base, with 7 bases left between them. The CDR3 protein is CASSVGLSGNTIYF. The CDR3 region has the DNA TGTGCCAGCAGCGTGGGACTTTCTGGAAACACCATATATTTT.

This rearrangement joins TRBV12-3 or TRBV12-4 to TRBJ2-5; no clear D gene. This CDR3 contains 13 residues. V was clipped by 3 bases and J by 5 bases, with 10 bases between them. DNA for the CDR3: TGTGCCAGCAGTTTTGGCGACCGTGAGACCCAGTACTTC. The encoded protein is CASSFGDRETQYF.

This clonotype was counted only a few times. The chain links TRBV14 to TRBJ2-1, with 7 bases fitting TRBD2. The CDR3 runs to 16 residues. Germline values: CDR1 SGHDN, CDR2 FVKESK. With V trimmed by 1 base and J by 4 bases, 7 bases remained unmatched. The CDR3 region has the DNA TGTGCCAGCAGCCAAGGGAAGGGGACTATTTACAATGAGCAGTTCTTC. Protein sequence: CASSQGKGTIYNEQFF. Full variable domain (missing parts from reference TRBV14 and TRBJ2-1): EAGVTQFPSHSVIEKGQTVTLRCDPISGHDNLYWYRRVMGKEIKFLLHFVKESKQDESGMPNNRFLAERTGGTYSTLKVQPAELEDSGVYFCASSQGKGTIYNEQFFGPGTRLTVL.

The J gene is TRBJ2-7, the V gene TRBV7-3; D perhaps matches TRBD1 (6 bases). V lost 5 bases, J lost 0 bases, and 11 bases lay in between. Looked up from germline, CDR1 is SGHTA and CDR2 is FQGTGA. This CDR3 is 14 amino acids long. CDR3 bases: TGTGCCAGCAGCGCCACAGGGAGCTCCTACGAGCAGTACTTC. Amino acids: CASSATGSSYEQYF.

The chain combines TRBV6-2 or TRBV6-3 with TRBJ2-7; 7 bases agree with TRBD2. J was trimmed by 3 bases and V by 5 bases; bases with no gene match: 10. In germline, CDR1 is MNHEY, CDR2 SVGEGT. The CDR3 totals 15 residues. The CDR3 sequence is CASSLNPGTNYEQYF. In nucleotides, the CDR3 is TGTGCCAGCAGTCTAAACCCCGGGACTAACTACGAGCAGTACTTC.

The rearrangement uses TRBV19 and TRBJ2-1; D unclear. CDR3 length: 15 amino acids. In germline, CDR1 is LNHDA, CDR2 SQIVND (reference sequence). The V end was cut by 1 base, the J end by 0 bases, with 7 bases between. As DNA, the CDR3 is TGTGCCAGTAGTATAGCAGTGAACTCCTACAATGAGCAGTTCTTC. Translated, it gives CASSIAVNSYNEQFF.

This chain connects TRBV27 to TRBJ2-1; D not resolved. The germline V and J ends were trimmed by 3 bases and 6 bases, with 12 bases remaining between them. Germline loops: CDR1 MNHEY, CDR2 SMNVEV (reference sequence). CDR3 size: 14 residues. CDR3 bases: TGTGCCAGCAGTTTTTTCCCGCTAATCAATGAGCAGTTCTTC. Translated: CASSFFPLINEQFF.

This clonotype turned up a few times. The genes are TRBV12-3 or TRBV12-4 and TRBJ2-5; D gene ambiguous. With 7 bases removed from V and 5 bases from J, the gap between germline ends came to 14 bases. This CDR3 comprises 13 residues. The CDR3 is CASTVGRGETQYF. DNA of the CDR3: TGTGCCAGCACCGTCGGCCGTGGGGAGACCCAGTACTTC.

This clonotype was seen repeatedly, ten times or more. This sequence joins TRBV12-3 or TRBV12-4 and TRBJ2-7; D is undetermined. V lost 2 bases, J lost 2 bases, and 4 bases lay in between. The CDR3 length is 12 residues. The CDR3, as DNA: TGTGCCAGCAGTTTACTGACCTACGAGCAGTACTTC. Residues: CASSLLTYEQYF.

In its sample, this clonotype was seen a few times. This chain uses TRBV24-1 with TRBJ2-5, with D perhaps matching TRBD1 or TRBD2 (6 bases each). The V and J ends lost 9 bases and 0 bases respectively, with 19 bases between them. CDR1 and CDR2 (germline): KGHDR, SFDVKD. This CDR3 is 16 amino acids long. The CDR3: CATGGHGGPHQETQYF. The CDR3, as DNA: TGTGCCACCGGGGGGCACGGGGGCCCCCACCAAGAGACCCAGTACTTC.

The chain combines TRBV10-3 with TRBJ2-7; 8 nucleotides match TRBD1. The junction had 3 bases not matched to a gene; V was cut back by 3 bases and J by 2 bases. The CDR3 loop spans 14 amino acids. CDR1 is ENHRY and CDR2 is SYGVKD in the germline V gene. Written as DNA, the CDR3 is TGTGCCATCAGTGAAGACAGGGGACCCTACGAGCAGTACTTC. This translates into CAISEDRGPYEQYF.

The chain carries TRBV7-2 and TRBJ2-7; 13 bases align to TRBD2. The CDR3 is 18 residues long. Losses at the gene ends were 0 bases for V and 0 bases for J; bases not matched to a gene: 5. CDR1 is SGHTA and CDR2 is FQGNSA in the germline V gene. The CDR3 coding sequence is TGTGCCAGCAGCTTAGCGGGGACTAGCGGGACAAGCTCCTACGAGCAGTACTTC. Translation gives CASSLAGTSGTSSYEQYF.

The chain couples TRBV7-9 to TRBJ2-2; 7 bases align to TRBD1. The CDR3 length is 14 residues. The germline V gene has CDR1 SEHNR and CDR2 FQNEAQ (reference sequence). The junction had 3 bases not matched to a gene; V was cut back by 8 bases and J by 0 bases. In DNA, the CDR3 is TGTGCCAGCGGCCAGGGGGCGAACACCGGGGAGCTGTTTTTT. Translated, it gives CASGQGANTGELFF.

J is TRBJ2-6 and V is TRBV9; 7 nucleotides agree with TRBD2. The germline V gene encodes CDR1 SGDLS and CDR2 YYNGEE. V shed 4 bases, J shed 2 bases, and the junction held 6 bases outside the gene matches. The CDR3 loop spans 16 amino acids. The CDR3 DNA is TGTGCCAGCAGCCCCCGGGGAGGGCCTGGGGCCAACGTCCTGACTTTC. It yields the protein CASSPRGGPGANVLTF.

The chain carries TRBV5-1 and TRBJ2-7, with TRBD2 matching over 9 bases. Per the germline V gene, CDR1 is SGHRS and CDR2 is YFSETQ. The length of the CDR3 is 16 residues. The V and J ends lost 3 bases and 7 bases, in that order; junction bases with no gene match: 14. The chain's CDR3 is CASSSLRLAGSGEQYF. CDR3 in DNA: TGCGCCAGCAGCTCCCTTCGGCTAGCGGGATCGGGAGAGCAGTACTTC.

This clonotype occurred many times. The CDR3, as DNA: TGCAGTGCCAGTGATAGCACAGATACGCAGTATTTT. Its protein product is CSASDSTDTQYF. The chain has TRBV20-1 and TRBJ2-3, with D uncertain. V lost 6 bases and J lost 0, with 7 bases in between. The germline V gene has CDR1 DFQATT and CDR2 SNEGSKA (reference sequence). CDR3 length: 12 residues.

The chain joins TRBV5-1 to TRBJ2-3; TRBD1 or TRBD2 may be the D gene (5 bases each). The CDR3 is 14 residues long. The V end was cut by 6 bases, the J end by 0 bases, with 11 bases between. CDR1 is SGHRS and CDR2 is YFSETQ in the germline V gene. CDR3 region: CASNPGRSTDTQYF. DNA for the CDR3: TGCGCCAGCAACCCGGGACGGAGCACAGATACGCAGTATTTT.

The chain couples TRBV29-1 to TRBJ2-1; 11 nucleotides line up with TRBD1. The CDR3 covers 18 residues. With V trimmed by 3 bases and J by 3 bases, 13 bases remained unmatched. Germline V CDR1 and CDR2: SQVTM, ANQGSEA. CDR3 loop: CSVEAGQGALLGYNEQFF. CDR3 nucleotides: TGCAGCGTTGAGGCCGGACAGGGGGCCCTCCTCGGCTACAATGAGCAGTTCTTC.

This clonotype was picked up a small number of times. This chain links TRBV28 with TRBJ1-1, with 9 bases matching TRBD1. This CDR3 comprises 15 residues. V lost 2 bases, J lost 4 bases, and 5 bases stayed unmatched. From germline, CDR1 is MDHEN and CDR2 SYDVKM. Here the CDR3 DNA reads TGTGCCAGCAGTTTACCGGGACAGGGCCGCACTGAAGCTTTCTTT. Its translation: CASSLPGQGRTEAFF. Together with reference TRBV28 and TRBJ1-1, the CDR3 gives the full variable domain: DVKVTQSSRYLVKRTGEKVFLECVQDMDHENMFWYRQDPGLGLRLIYFSYDVKMKEKGDIPEGYSVSREKKERFSLILESASTNQTSMYLCASSLPGQGRTEAFFGQGTRLTVV.

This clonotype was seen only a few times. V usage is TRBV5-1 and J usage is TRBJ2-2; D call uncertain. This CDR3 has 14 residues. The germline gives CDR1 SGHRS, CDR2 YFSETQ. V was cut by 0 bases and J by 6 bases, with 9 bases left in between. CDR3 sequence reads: CASSLADGPGELFF. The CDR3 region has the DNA TGCGCCAGCAGCTTGGCCGACGGCCCCGGGGAGCTGTTTTTT.

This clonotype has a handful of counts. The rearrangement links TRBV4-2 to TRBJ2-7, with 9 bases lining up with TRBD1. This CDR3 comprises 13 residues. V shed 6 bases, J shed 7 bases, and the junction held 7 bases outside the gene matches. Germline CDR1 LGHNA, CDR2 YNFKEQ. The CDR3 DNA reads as TGTGCCAGCAGTCGGGACAGGGCAGAGGAGCAGTACTTC. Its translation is CASSRDRAEEQYF.

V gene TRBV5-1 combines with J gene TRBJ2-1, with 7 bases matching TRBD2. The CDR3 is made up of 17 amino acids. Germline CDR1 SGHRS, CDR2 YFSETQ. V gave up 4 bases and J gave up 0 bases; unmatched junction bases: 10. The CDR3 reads CASSPVGRGSSYNEQFF. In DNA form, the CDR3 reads TGCGCCAGCAGCCCCGTGGGGCGGGGGAGCTCCTACAATGAGCAGTTCTTC.

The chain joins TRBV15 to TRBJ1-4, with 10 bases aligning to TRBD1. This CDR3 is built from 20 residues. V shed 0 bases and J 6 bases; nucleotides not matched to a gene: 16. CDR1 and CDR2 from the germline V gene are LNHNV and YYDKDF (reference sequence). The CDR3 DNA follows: TGTGCCACCAGCAGAGAAATCCTTATCGGAACCGGGACAGGGGATGAAAAACTGTTTTTT. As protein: CATSREILIGTGTGDEKLFF.

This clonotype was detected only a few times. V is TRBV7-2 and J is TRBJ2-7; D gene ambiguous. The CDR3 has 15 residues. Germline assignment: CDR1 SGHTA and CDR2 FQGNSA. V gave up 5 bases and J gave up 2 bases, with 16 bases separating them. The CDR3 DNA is TGTGCCAGCAGCACAACAGCGACCGACCCCTACGAGCAGTACTTC. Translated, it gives CASSTTATDPYEQYF.

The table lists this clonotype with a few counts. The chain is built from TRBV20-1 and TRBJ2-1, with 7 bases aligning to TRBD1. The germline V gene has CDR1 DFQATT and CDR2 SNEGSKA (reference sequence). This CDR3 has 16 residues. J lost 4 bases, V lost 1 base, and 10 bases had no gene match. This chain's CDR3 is CSARGPVRDSYNEQFF. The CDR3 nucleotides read TGCAGTGCTAGAGGCCCAGTCCGGGACAGTTACAATGAGCAGTTCTTC.

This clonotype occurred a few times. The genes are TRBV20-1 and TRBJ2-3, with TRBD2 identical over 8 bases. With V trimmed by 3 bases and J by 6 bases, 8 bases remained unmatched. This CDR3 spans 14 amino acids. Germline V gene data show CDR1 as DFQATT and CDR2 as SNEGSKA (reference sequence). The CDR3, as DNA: TGCAGTGCTAGTATCAGCGGGGGCCGGGATACGCAGTATTTT. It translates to CSASISGGRDTQYF.